The present T cell receptor beta chain was sequenced within a study of monozygotic twins with inflammatory bowel disease. Whole-study results and caveats: Healthy co-twins had higher TCRbeta inverse Simpson diversity than their IBD twins. IBD patients share fewer clonotypes with other people than healthy twins do, especially with disease activity. The existence of one strong signal or clonotype linked to IBD lacked support.

Regarding this clonotype: The antigen is undetermined.

CDR1 is LGHNT and CDR2 is FRNRAP in the germline V gene. The CDR3 contains 13 residues. For both chains, the TCRalpha and TCRbeta cDNA went through two nested PCRs of approximately 16 and 10 cycles. TCRdb reprocessed the 5' RACE reads and keeps a single row for each CDR3 protein, giving no DNA. The sample data list around 230,000 distinct CDR3 sequences. The receptor comes from a human donor with ulcerative colitis or Crohn's disease, or a healthy co-twin of an affected twin (not recorded which). The chain links TRBV12-5 to TRBJ1-2. Source material: blood. CDR3 amino acids: CASGLQEGAGYTF.